The 10 T cell receptor beta chains below come from one sample, sequenced in a study of T cell responses to AZD1222 COVID-19 vaccine. Method: immunoSEQ multiplex PCR; TCRdb's copy keeps in-frame clones and lacks some. In the table there are 25,000 to 35,000 clones, over 90% of which are singletons. Material: peripheral blood, obtained on day 0 of AZD1222 vaccination. Receptors originate from an adult in good health.

The chain carries TRBV6-5 and TRBJ2-7; TRBD1 agrees at 10 bases. CDR1 and CDR2 from the germline V gene are MNHEY and SVGAGI. Germline trimming cut 6 bases from V and 2 bases from J; bases unmatched to any gene: 7. The CDR3 is 15 residues long. CDR3 nucleotide sequence: TGTGCCAGCAGAGACCTCGGGACAGGGGCCTACGAGCAGTACTTC. This codes for CASRDLGTGAYEQYF.

The chain uses TRBV25-1 and TRBJ1-2; a possible D gene is TRBD1 (5 bases). V gave up 3 bases and J gave up 1 base, with 9 bases separating them. The CDR3 loop spans 14 amino acids. From germline, CDR1 is MGHDK and CDR2 SYGVNS. The CDR3 loop is CASSDSRGNYGYTF. CDR3 DNA sequence: TGTGCCAGCAGTGATTCTAGGGGTAACTATGGCTACACCTTC.

This chain connects TRBV11-3 to TRBJ2-5; D not certain. CDR3 length equals 14 residues. Germline loops: CDR1 SGHNT, CDR2 YENEEA. V shed 3 bases and J shed 0 bases, with 8 bases lying between them. The CDR3 here is CASSFGQDQETQYF. The DNA of the CDR3 is TGTGCCAGCAGCTTTGGGCAGGACCAAGAGACCCAGTACTTC.

The chain is built from TRBV5-1 and TRBJ2-7, with D perhaps matching TRBD2 (6 bases). CDR3 length: 14 residues. Germline values: CDR1 SGHRS, CDR2 YFSETQ. V was shortened by 4 bases and J by 0 bases, with 11 bases between the two germline ends. CDR3 protein: CASSRTMSSYEQYF. CDR3 DNA sequence: TGCGCCAGCAGCAGGACTATGAGCTCCTACGAGCAGTACTTC.

In its sample, this clone was seen a few times. This chain links TRBV28 with TRBJ2-7, with D maybe TRBD2 (6 bases). There are 13 residues in the CDR3. Looked up from germline, CDR1 is MDHEN and CDR2 is SYDVKM. The ends were cut back, 6 bases at V and 1 base at J, with 10 bases in the middle. CDR3: CASRAGTSYEQYF. CDR3 bases: TGTGCCAGCAGAGCTGGGACTTCCTACGAGCAGTACTTC.

The chain combines TRBV5-6 with TRBJ1-5, with 9 bases identical to TRBD1. CDR1 SGHDT and CDR2 YYEEEE come from the germline V gene. This CDR3 spans 14 amino acids. Unmatched junction bases numbered 2, after V lost 2 bases and J lost 5 bases. The CDR3 loop reads CASSLGTGHQPQHF. CDR3 DNA sequence: TGTGCCAGCAGCTTAGGGACAGGGCATCAGCCCCAGCATTTT.

The V gene is TRBV10-3, the J gene TRBJ2-3; weak D call: TRBD2 (6 bases). V was shortened by 4 bases and J by 5 bases, with 10 bases between the two germline ends. The length of the CDR3 is 13 residues. Germline V gives CDR1 ENHRY, CDR2 SYGVKD. CDR3 nucleotides: TGTGCCATCAGTGGTGGGAGGCTAGATACGCAGTATTTT. As protein: CAISGGRLDTQYF.

The genes are TRBV19 and TRBJ2-7, with D perhaps TRBD2 (6 bases). Between the trimmed V and J ends, which lost 3 bases and 6 bases, there was a span of 9 bases. Germline lookup yields CDR1 LNHDA and CDR2 SQIVND (reference sequence). This CDR3 region has 12 residues. CDR3 sequence reads: CASSMSGVEQYF. CDR3 in DNA: TGTGCCAGTAGTATGTCGGGAGTCGAGCAGTACTTC.

This chain uses TRBV7-2 with TRBJ2-1; 10 bases match TRBD2. Per the germline V gene, CDR1 is SGHTA and CDR2 is FQGNSA. The CDR3 runs to 16 residues. Unmatched junction bases numbered 15, after V lost 7 bases and J lost 9 bases. This CDR3 reads CASTPPGLASNGEQFF. CDR3 in DNA: TGTGCCAGCACCCCACCGGGACTAGCGTCCAATGGTGAGCAGTTCTTC. Filled out from reference TRBV7-2 and TRBJ2-1, the complete variable domain reads GAGVSQSPSNKVTEKGKDVELRCDPISGHTALYWYRQSLGQGLEFLIYFQGNSAPDKSGLPSDRFSAERTGGSVSTLTIQRTQQEDSAVYLCASTPPGLASNGEQFFGPGTRLTVL.

The chain carries TRBV4-2 and TRBJ2-7; no clear D gene. Germline V gives CDR1 LGHNA, CDR2 YNFKEQ. The CDR3 covers 16 residues. Deletions cut 0 bases from V and 3 bases from J, with 15 bases between. The CDR3 spells CASSQDWLAMYYEQYF. The CDR3 bases are TGTGCCAGCAGCCAAGATTGGCTGGCGATGTACTACGAGCAGTACTTC.